The TCR beta chain under discussion was sequenced for a study of T cell responses to AZD1222 COVID-19 vaccine. Turning to the study itself: Pooling covered second doses at about 4 or about 12 weeks. Study-wide findings and caveats: The reported proportion of spike-specific TCRs targeting unmutated variant regions was nearly half. White British people made up most donors, females outnumbered males, and clonal diversity was possibly underestimated. Spike-specific TCR repertoires showed rising breadth and depth after two AZD1222 doses.

The CDR3 runs to 15 residues. Germline CDR1 and CDR2: SGHTA and FQGNSA. V lost 5 bases to trimming and J lost 2 bases; unmatched junction nucleotides: 8. In regard to this clone: Antigen: not known.

Here immunoSEQ multiplex PCR was the method, and the copy in TCRdb shows in-frame clones only, minus some. The sample shows about 140,000 clones, approximately 88% of them seen only once. The rearrangement links TRBV7-2 to TRBJ2-7; 8 bases match TRBD2. The source is an adult in good health. Sequencing used peripheral blood, obtained on day 0 of AZD1222 vaccination. The CDR3 nucleotides read TGTGCCAGCAGCCACGCCCCGGGAGGGGCCTACGAGCAGTACTTC. Amino acids: CASSHAPGGAYEQYF.